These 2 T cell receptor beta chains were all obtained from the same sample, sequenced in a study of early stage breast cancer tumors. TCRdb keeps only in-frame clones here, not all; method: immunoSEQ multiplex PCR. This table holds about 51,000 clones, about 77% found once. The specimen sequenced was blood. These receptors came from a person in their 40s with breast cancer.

The CDR3 region has the DNA TGTGCCAGCGGGGGGACTAGCAGTATCACCGGGGAGCTGTTTTTT. As protein: CASGGTSSITGELFF. This chain joins TRBV9 and TRBJ2-2; 9 bases agree with TRBD2. CDR1 and CDR2 (germline): SGDLS, YYNGEE. With V trimmed by 7 bases and J by 4 bases, 8 bases remained unmatched. The CDR3 length is 15 residues.

Here the CDR3 DNA reads TGTGCCTGCGACCGGGGGGACAGGGCGTATGGCTACACCTTC. Protein sequence: CACDRGDRAYGYTF. V usage is TRBV6-1 and J usage is TRBJ1-2; 9 bases map to TRBD1. Unmatched junction bases numbered 12, after V lost 11 bases and J lost 5 bases. Germline loops: CDR1 MNHNS, CDR2 SASEGT. The CDR3 covers 14 residues.